The 20 T cell receptor beta chains given below trace back to one sample, sequenced in a study of shared clonotypes between healthy human individuals. Profiling relied on immunoSEQ multiplex PCR, and the TCRdb table lists in-frame clones only, not all of them. The sample includes about 1.4 million clones, approximately 97% of them seen just once. The specimen sequenced was naive CD4+ T cells sorted from blood. Specified subset: CD45RA+ positively selected. These receptors all come from a man aged 25-45 years in good health.

The rearrangement uses TRBV5-1 and TRBJ2-4; 16 bases line up with TRBD2. The CDR3 has 20 amino acids. The J segment lost 7 bases and the V segment lost 3 bases, leaving 16 bases of the junction unmatched. The V gene's germline CDR1 is SGHRS and CDR2 YFSETQ. The CDR3 protein is CASSWSAGTSGRAGLNIQYF. The CDR3 DNA reads as TGCGCCAGCAGCTGGTCGGCCGGGACTAGCGGGAGGGCCGGGTTGAACATTCAGTACTTC.

Concerning this clone: The sample has other DNA sequences that encode this CDR3 too. The chain links TRBV28 to TRBJ2-2; D is ambiguous. Germline assignment: CDR1 MDHEN and CDR2 SYDVKM. The CDR3 spans 11 residues. V lost 6 bases, J lost 4 bases, and 3 bases lay in between. The CDR3 here is CASRGTGELFF. DNA for the CDR3: TGTGCCAGCAGAGGCACCGGGGAGCTGTTTTTT.

The chain carries TRBV19 and TRBJ2-3; 8 bases map to TRBD2. Germline CDR1 and CDR2: LNHDA and SQIVND (reference sequence). Losses at the gene ends were 2 bases for V and 2 bases for J; bases not matched to a gene: 12. CDR3 length equals 18 residues. The CDR3: CASSIFTGEAGATDTQYF. CDR3 DNA sequence: TGTGCCAGTAGTATATTTACGGGAGAAGCGGGGGCCACAGATACGCAGTATTTT.

The genes are TRBV19 and TRBJ2-7, with 9 bases lining up with TRBD2. Germline CDR1 and CDR2: LNHDA and SQIVND (reference sequence). V was pared by 8 bases and J by 9 bases, with 17 bases of the junction left unmatched. CDR3 length equals 15 residues. DNA of the CDR3: TGTGCCAGTCACAAGCGGGAGGCTCACCCTAAGGGGCAGTACTTC. Amino acid sequence: CASHKREAHPKGQYF. Together with reference TRBV19 and TRBJ2-7, the CDR3 gives the full variable domain: DGGITQSPKYLFRKEGQNVTLSCEQNLNHDAMYWYRQDPGQGLRLIYYSQIVNDFQKGDIAEGYSVSREKKESFPLTVTSAQKNPTAFYLCASHKREAHPKGQYFGPGTRLTVT.

The chain recombines TRBV5-6 with TRBJ1-1; tentatively, D is TRBD1 (6 bases). This CDR3 is built from 15 residues. Germline lookup yields CDR1 SGHDT and CDR2 YYEEEE. V lost 1 base, J lost 0 bases, and 10 bases lay in between. CDR3 coding DNA: TGTGCCAGCAGCTTGTTGGGGGCTATGAACACTGAAGCTTTCTTT. Translating gives CASSLLGAMNTEAFF.

The rearrangement joins TRBV4-1 to TRBJ1-2, with a possible D match to TRBD1 (5 bases). V lost 3 bases and J 8 bases, leaving 16 bases between the germline ends. CDR1 and CDR2 from the germline V gene are MGHRA and YSYEKL. CDR3 length equals 14 residues. CDR3 in DNA: TGCGCCAGCAGCCATTTAGGCAGGGTAGACGGCTACACCTTC. Translation gives CASSHLGRVDGYTF.

V usage is TRBV19 and J usage is TRBJ2-1, with TRBD2 matching over 11 bases. Germline V gene data show CDR1 as LNHDA and CDR2 as SQIVND (reference sequence). With V trimmed by 2 bases and J by 4 bases, 7 bases remained unmatched. The CDR3 sequence is 17 residues long. The CDR3 is CASSILMTSGKYNEQFF. The CDR3 DNA sequence: TGTGCCAGTAGTATACTCATGACTAGCGGGAAATACAATGAGCAGTTCTTC.

The rearrangement joins TRBV5-1 to TRBJ2-5, with 9 nucleotides matching TRBD1. Germline-derived CDR1 and CDR2 are SGHRS and YFSETQ. This CDR3 has 13 residues. V lost 5 bases to trimming and J lost 5 bases; unmatched junction nucleotides: 4. DNA for the CDR3: TGCGCCAGCAGTACTGGACAGGGGGAGACCCAGTACTTC. Protein product: CASSTGQGETQYF.

The chain links TRBV18 to TRBJ2-2, with 14 bases aligning to TRBD2. V lost 1 base and J lost 2; bases outside the gene matches: 6. This CDR3 region has 19 residues. CDR1 is KGHSH and CDR2 is LQKENI in the germline V gene. The CDR3 region has the DNA TGTGCCAGCTCACCACGACTAGCGGGAGGGCCCCTAAACACCGGGGAGCTGTTTTTT. Translated, it gives CASSPRLAGGPLNTGELFF.

This clone was seen once. The chain combines TRBV18 with TRBJ2-7; D tentatively reads TRBD1 or TRBD2 (7 bases each). Per germline, CDR1 KGHSH and CDR2 LQKENI. This CDR3 region has 16 residues. Trimming removed 5 bases from V and 4 bases from J, with 21 bases in between. The CDR3 DNA reads as TGTGCCAGCTCATCTCTGCAGGGAGGGGGCAGTTACGAGCAGTACTTC. It specifies CASSSLQGGGSYEQYF.

The V gene is TRBV10-2, the J gene TRBJ2-7; D is perhaps TRBD1 (6 bases). Germline assignment: CDR1 WSHSY and CDR2 SAAADI. V lost 6 bases and J 5 bases, leaving 17 bases between the germline ends. The CDR3 contains 14 residues. CDR3 protein: CASSNYGQSNEQYF. The CDR3 nucleotides read TGCGCCAGCAGCAACTACGGACAGTCCAACGAGCAGTACTTC.

This chain links TRBV18 with TRBJ2-7; TRBD1 agrees at 9 bases. Germline V gives CDR1 KGHSH, CDR2 LQKENI. The J segment lost 4 bases and the V segment lost 3 bases, leaving 4 bases of the junction unmatched. The CDR3 loop spans 14 amino acids. CDR3: CASSPDRGLYEQYF. CDR3 nucleotides: TGTGCCAGCTCACCGGACAGGGGCCTGTACGAGCAGTACTTC.

The gene calls are TRBV5-1 and TRBJ1-2, with a tentative D call TRBD1 (5 bases). Trimming left V 4 bases short and J 8 bases short, with 21 bases between. Germline values: CDR1 SGHRS, CDR2 YFSETQ. The CDR3 consists of 15 residues. DNA of the CDR3: TGCGCCAGCAGCCCGAGAGTTGGGGGGACGGGAGGCTACACCTTC. It codes for CASSPRVGGTGGYTF. The full variable domain, rest sourced from reference TRBV5-1 and TRBJ1-2, is KAGVTQTPRYLIKTRGQQVTLSCSPISGHRSVSWYQQTPGQGLQFLFEYFSETQRNKGNFPGRFSGRQFSNSRSEMNVSTLELGDSALYLCASSPRVGGTGGYTFGSGTRLTVV.

V gene TRBV7-2 combines with J gene TRBJ2-1; 10 nucleotides line up with TRBD2. Unmatched junction bases numbered 18, after V lost 8 bases and J lost 5 bases. Germline lookup yields CDR1 SGHTA and CDR2 FQGNSA. CDR3 size: 18 residues. As DNA, the CDR3 is TGTGCCAGCCGCAAGCGGGGGGGCAATCAAGTCGGTCACAATGAGCAGTTCTTC. Translation: CASRKRGGNQVGHNEQFF.

This clone was seen a handful of times. The CDR3 DNA is TGTGCCAGCAGTCACACTAAACAGGGGGCTTACACCTTC. Translated, it gives CASSHTKQGAYTF. V usage is TRBV6-6 and J usage is TRBJ1-2; TRBD1 matches 9 bases. Unmatched junction bases numbered 9, after V lost 5 bases and J lost 11 bases. The germline V gene has CDR1 MNHNY and CDR2 SVGAGI (reference sequence). The CDR3 extends over 13 amino acids.

Of note for this clone: Other DNA sequences within the sample encode an identical CDR3. CDR3: CASSSQGYEQYF. For the CDR3, the DNA is TGTGCCAGCAGCTCACAGGGTTACGAGCAGTACTTC. This chain uses TRBV11-2 with TRBJ2-7, with D possibly being TRBD1 (6 bases). V gave up 4 bases and J gave up 4 bases, with 8 bases separating them. CDR3 length: 12 amino acids. Germline-derived CDR1 and CDR2 are SGHAT and FQNNGV.

V gene TRBV5-1 combines with J gene TRBJ2-1, with TRBD2 matching 13 bases. The CDR3 has 18 residues. Per the germline V gene, CDR1 is SGHRS and CDR2 is YFSETQ. Germline trimming cut 0 bases from V and 2 bases from J; bases unmatched to any gene: 5. Written as DNA, the CDR3 is TGCGCCAGCAGCTTGGGGACTAGCGGGAGTTCGGCCTACAATGAGCAGTTCTTC. Translation gives CASSLGTSGSSAYNEQFF.

Written as DNA, the CDR3 is TGTGCCAGCAGCAAAAATACGGTGAACACTGAAGCTTTCTTT. Translation: CASSKNTVNTEAFF. The chain couples TRBV5-4 to TRBJ1-1; unclear D gene. The CDR3 covers 14 residues. V lost 4 bases and J lost 0, with 10 bases in between. Germline V gives CDR1 SGHNT, CDR2 YYREEE (reference sequence).

V and J are TRBV5-1 and TRBJ2-1; TRBD2 matches 9 bases. Unmatched junction bases numbered 5, after V lost 4 bases and J lost 3 bases. There are 15 residues in the CDR3. Germline V gives CDR1 SGHRS, CDR2 YFSETQ. The CDR3 region is CASSISGGNYNEQFF. DNA of the CDR3: TGCGCCAGCAGCATTAGCGGGGGAAACTACAATGAGCAGTTCTTC.

The V gene is TRBV5-1, the J gene TRBJ2-2, with 7 bases that match TRBD1. The CDR3 is made up of 17 amino acids. The V and J ends lost 0 bases and 4 bases, in that order; junction bases with no gene match: 9. Germline loops: CDR1 SGHRS, CDR2 YFSETQ. As DNA, the CDR3 is TGCGCCAGCAGCTTGGGGCCCCACAGGGGCGGCACCGGGGAGCTGTTTTTT. It specifies CASSLGPHRGGTGELFF.